Presented here are 15 T cell receptor beta chains from one specimen sequenced in a study of T-cell reconstitution after alpha-beta-depleted transplantation in children. During its preparation, the TCRbeta library received unique molecular identifiers. MiXCR, run by TCRdb on the PCR reads, gives a single entry per CDR3 protein. Of under 850,000 distinct CDR3 sequences in the sample, around 13% are singletons; the top ten hold 0.79%. The sequences come from PBMCs, collected before TCRalphabeta/CD19-depleted stem cell transplant. The receptors originated from a girl aged 2-15 years with congenital amegakaryocytic thrombocytopenia, due to receive a stem cell transplant.

The chain has TRBV15 and TRBJ1-1; D is perhaps TRBD1 (5 bases). Germline V lookup: CDR1 LNHNV, CDR2 YYDKDF (reference sequence). CDR3 length: 13 amino acids. The V end lost 1 base, the J end lost 5 bases, and 8 bases lay between the germline ends. DNA of the CDR3: TGTGCCACCAGCAGAGTTGGGGGAACTGAAGCTTTCTTT. Its protein product is CATSRVGGTEAFF. Full variable domain (remainder filled in from reference TRBV15 and TRBJ1-1): DAMVIQNPRYQVTQFGKPVTLSCSQTLNHNVMYWYQQKSSQAPKLLFHYYDKDFNNEADTPDNFQSRRPNTSFCFLDIRSPGLGDTAMYLCATSRVGGTEAFFGQGTRLTVV.

The chain uses TRBV27 and TRBJ2-1, with a tentative D call TRBD2 (6 bases). V shed 6 bases and J shed 8 bases, with 20 bases lying between them. CDR1 and CDR2 (germline): MNHEY, SMNVEV (reference sequence). The CDR3 length is 15 residues. CDR3: CASRRTTTWIDEQFF. The CDR3 nucleotides are TGTGCCAGCAGGCGGACTACTACCTGGATCGATGAGCAGTTCTTC.

There are a few counts of this clonotype. V is TRBV12-3 or TRBV12-4 and J is TRBJ2-1; a weak D match, TRBD2 (5 bases). This CDR3 is built from 12 residues. V dropped 2 bases and J dropped 9 bases, with 8 bases sitting between them. CDR3 DNA: TGTGCCAGCAGTTTATCGGGAATTGAGCAGTTCTTC. Amino acids: CASSLSGIEQFF.

With respect to this clonotype: This clone may be a read error of a much larger clone one base away. The V gene is TRBV20-1, the J gene TRBJ2-7; unclear D gene. The CDR3 is made up of 11 amino acids. CDR1 and CDR2 (germline): DFQATT, SNEGSKA (reference sequence). For the CDR3, the DNA is TGCAGTGCTAGCACAATCTACGAGCAGGACTTC. It yields the protein CSASTIYEQDF.

This clonotype was observed a few times. The chain has TRBV5-1 and TRBJ2-1; 9 positions agree with TRBD2. Trimming took 5 bases from V and 4 from J; bases not matched to a gene: 4. Germline V gene lookup returns CDR1 SGHRS and CDR2 YFSETQ. CDR3 length equals 14 residues. Here the CDR3 reads CASSHLAGYNEQFF. As DNA, the CDR3 is TGCGCCAGCAGTCACCTAGCGGGATACAATGAGCAGTTCTTC.

The chain combines TRBV7-8 with TRBJ1-5; 8 bases agree with TRBD1. CDR3 size: 13 residues. The germline gives CDR1 SGHVS, CDR2 FQNEAQ. V lost 5 bases and J lost 7; bases outside the gene matches: 4. DNA of the CDR3: TGTGCCAGCAGCGTGGACAGGGTCCAGCCCCAGCATTTT. It codes for CASSVDRVQPQHF.

This sequence joins TRBV7-8 and TRBJ2-7; no clear D gene. The V end was cut by 0 bases, the J end by 6 bases, with 6 bases between. CDR3 length equals 12 residues. Germline V lookup: CDR1 SGHVS, CDR2 FQNEAQ. The CDR3 nucleotides read TGTGCCAGCAGCTTAGCCAGTGTCGAGCAGTACTTC. Amino acids: CASSLASVEQYF.

This clonotype appeared a single time. This may stem from a read error, because a much larger clone lies one nucleotide away. This chain links TRBV12-3 or TRBV12-4 with TRBJ1-1; no reliable D call. The CDR3 contains 13 residues. Trimming pared 7 bases from V and 5 bases from J, leaving 14 bases between. The CDR3 loop reads CASKYQLATEAFF. For the CDR3, the DNA is TGTGCCAGCAAGTACCAGCTGGCAACTGAAGCTTTCTTT.

This clonotype has just a few counts. As DNA, the CDR3 is TGTGCCAGCAGCCGTTTCGCAGGGCCCTACGAGCAGTACTTC. Translating it yields CASSRFAGPYEQYF. The V call is TRBV14, the J call TRBJ2-7; perhaps TRBD1 as D (5 bases). CDR1 is SGHDN and CDR2 is FVKESK in the germline V gene. The CDR3 is 14 residues long. V lost 4 bases to trimming and J lost 2 bases, with 12 bases between them.

This clonotype has more than one count but fewer than ten. The chain uses TRBV30 and TRBJ2-5; 10 nucleotides match TRBD2. Trimming cost V 3 bases and J 8 bases; bases outside gene matches: 12. Germline CDR1 reads GTSNPN; CDR2 reads SVGIG (reference sequence). The CDR3 is 15 residues long. For the CDR3, the DNA is TGTGCCTGGAGCCTACGGGGGCTAGCGGGAGAAACCCAGTACTTC. This gives the protein CAWSLRGLAGETQYF.

This clonotype was counted a few times. The chain joins TRBV5-1 to TRBJ2-5, with D maybe TRBD1 (6 bases). CDR1 is SGHRS, CDR2 YFSETQ, per germline. This CDR3 region has 14 residues. Trimming cost V 2 bases and J 3 bases, with 11 bases left between them. The CDR3 DNA reads as TGCGCCAGCAGCTTATGGACAGAAGAAGAGACCCAGTACTTC. Its translation: CASSLWTEEETQYF.

This chain uses TRBV28 with TRBJ2-7; 11 bases line up with TRBD2. The germline V gene encodes CDR1 MDHEN and CDR2 SYDVKM. The CDR3 is 15 residues long. V shed 4 bases and J 2 bases; nucleotides not matched to a gene: 4. The CDR3 spells CASSSRLAGTYEQYF. In DNA form, the CDR3 reads TGTGCCAGCAGTTCCCGACTAGCGGGGACCTACGAGCAGTACTTC.

Comment on this clonotype: One end of the junction does not line up with germline, which may come from a read error. V is TRBV5-1 and J is TRBJ2-1, with TRBD2 matching 7 bases. CDR1 and CDR2 from the germline V gene are SGHRS and YFSETQ. The CDR3 spans 15 residues. CDR3 sequence (DNA): TGCGCCACCAGCTTGGCGGGAGTGAGCTACAATGAGCAGTTCTTC. This gives the protein CATSLAGVSYNEQFF. Combining the CDR3 with reference TRBV5-1 and TRBJ2-1 gives the whole variable domain KAGVTQTPRYLIKTRGQQVTLSCSPISGHRSVSWYQQTPGQGLQFLFEYFSETQRNKGNFPGRFSGRQFSNSRSEMNVSTLELGDSALYLCATSLAGVSYNEQFFGPGTRLTVL.

The gene calls are TRBV20-1 and TRBJ2-7; TRBD2 agrees at 9 bases. CDR3 length: 13 amino acids. The ends lost 6 bases at V and 1 base at J; junction bases unmatched: 4. The germline V gene has CDR1 DFQATT and CDR2 SNEGSKA (reference sequence). The CDR3, as DNA: TGCAGTGCAAGGAGCGGGAGGTCCTACGAGCAGTACTTC. Protein sequence: CSARSGRSYEQYF.

CDR3 loop: CSVEGNNYNEQFF. In nucleotides, the CDR3 is TGCAGCGTTGAGGGGAACAACTACAATGAGCAGTTCTTC. This rearrangement joins TRBV29-1 to TRBJ2-1; no definite D call. This CDR3 has 13 amino acids. V was trimmed by 3 bases and J by 3 bases, leaving 9 bases between them. Germline CDR1 and CDR2: SQVTM and ANQGSEA.